This TCR beta chain appears in the sequencing data of a study of patients and donors after allogeneic stem cell transplantation. Via MiXCR, TCRdb re-called the RT-PCR reads, giving one row per CDR3 protein. The sample has more than 850,000 distinct CDR3 sequences, roughly 18% seen once. CDR3 length equals 13 residues. Per germline, CDR1 GTSNPN and CDR2 SVGIG (reference sequence). Trimming removed 4 bases at V and 6 bases at J, with 12 bases between. The chain joins TRBV30 to TRBJ2-2; D might be TRBD2 (6 bases). This clonotype originated in a human donor who was either an allogeneic HSCT recipient or a stem cell or donor lymphocyte infusion donor (not recorded which). It is not recorded whose cells these are; they may come from a transplant donor. Material for sequencing was blood, either unsorted or a sorted T cell fraction (not recorded which). This chain's CDR3 is CAWTPRRAGELFF. CDR3 DNA sequence: TGTGCCTGGACGCCGCGGAGGGCCGGGGAGCTGTTTTTT.